This T cell receptor beta chain comes out of a study of human T cells and chemical hapten exposure. Study-wide results and limits: PT1 expanded TCR counts and patch test score were linked, and their correlation was positive.

TCRdb reanalysed the RACE reads using MiXCR and keeps one entry per CDR3 protein. The profile shows a few hundred thousand distinct CDR3 sequences, roughly 6.3% of them singletons. This clonotype came up a few times. Antigen unknown. Time point defined: patch test 2, 6 weeks after DPC sensitization. Indicated treatment: therapeutic diphenylcyclopropenone sensitization with weekly scalp DPC. Specimen: whole blood, collected in connection with sensitization to the hapten diphenylcyclopropenone (DPC). The clonotype comes from a woman aged 18-29 years with alopecia areata. Some clones in this sample may be carry-over from other donors' samples.

CDR3 amino acids: CASTRGGGFGYTF. The DNA of the CDR3 is TGTGCCAGCACTAGGGGGGGCGGCTTTGGCTACACCTTC. The chain uses TRBV27 and TRBJ1-2; possible D gene TRBD1, 6 bases. Trimming removed 7 bases from V and 7 bases from J, with 16 bases in between. The CDR3 has 13 residues. The germline CDR1 and CDR2 sequences are MNHEY and SMNVEV (reference sequence).